These T cell receptor beta chains were read from a single sample in a study of neoadjuvant anti-PD-1 for oral cavity cancer. TCRdb keeps only in-frame clones here, not all; method: immunoSEQ multiplex PCR. The repertoire holds approximately 42,000 clones, with approximately 80% as singletons. Sample: PBMCs, taken after nivolumab (anti-PD-1) treatment. These receptors originate from a person between 40 and 85 years old with oral cavity squamous cell carcinoma. CDR3s include the opening cysteine and the closing phenylalanine or tryptophan. A D gene is named only where the DNA matches it firmly. Only part of the rows carry a size: once, few, many, or a class if the clone is expanded.

abundance	d_gene	v_gene	j_gene	CDR3aa	CDR3nt
few	.	TRBV10-1	TRBJ1-1	CASMRAPGTEAFF	TGCGCCTCTATGAGGGCTCCGGGCACTGAAGCTTTCTTT
.	.	TRBV7-9	TRBJ2-5	CASSPPIETQYF	TGTGCCAGCAGCCCTCCGATCGAGACCCAGTACTTC
.	.	TRBV10-2	TRBJ1-3	CASSRGAVTSGNTIYF	TGCGCCAGCTCTAGGGGGGCAGTGACCTCTGGAAACACCATATATTTT
.	TRBD1	TRBV6-1	TRBJ2-1	CASSARGTGVNEQFF	TGTGCCAGCAGTGCTAGGGGGACAGGGGTCAATGAGCAGTTCTTC
.	.	TRBV5-1	TRBJ2-3	CASSLEGVTDTQYF	TGCGCCAGCAGCTTGGAAGGAGTCACAGATACGCAGTATTTT
.	.	TRBV9	TRBJ1-3	CASSVEQGSGNTIYF	TGTGCCAGCAGCGTAGAACAGGGTTCTGGAAACACCATATATTTT
.	TRBD1	TRBV28	TRBJ1-2	CASSHRQGLYGYTF	TGTGCCAGCAGTCATCGACAGGGGCTCTATGGCTACACCTTC
.	TRBD2	TRBV13	TRBJ2-3	CASSSRLAGGHTQYF	TGTGCCAGCAGCTCAAGACTAGCGGGAGGGCATACGCAGTATTTT
few	.	TRBV5-1	TRBJ2-4	CASSPEGGLAKNIQYF	TGCGCCAGCAGCCCGGAGGGGGGACTAGCCAAAAACATTCAGTACTTC
.	TRBD1	TRBV2	TRBJ2-1	CASSESTGKGEQFF	TGTGCCAGCAGTGAATCGACAGGGAAGGGTGAGCAGTTCTTC
.	TRBD1	TRBV7-2	TRBJ1-3	CASSSQGSGNTIYF	TGTGCCAGCAGCTCACAGGGGTCTGGAAACACCATATATTTT
.	.	TRBV2	TRBJ1-5	CASSVSGNQPQHF	TGTGCCAGCAGTGTGTCGGGGAATCAGCCCCAGCATTTT
.	TRBD2	TRBV11-2	TRBJ2-1	CASSLWGGSYNEQFF	TGTGCCAGCAGCCTTTGGGGCGGGAGCTACAATGAGCAGTTCTTC
.	TRBD2	TRBV19	TRBJ2-7	CASIRTSGYSYEQYF	TGTGCCAGTATAAGGACTAGCGGGTACTCCTACGAGCAGTACTTC
.	TRBD1	TRBV6-5	TRBJ2-1	CASSAPGQGWNEQFF	TGTGCCAGCAGTGCCCCGGGACAGGGTTGGAATGAGCAGTTCTTC
.	TRBD1	TRBV6-5	TRBJ1-1	CAGKRQGMNTEAFF	TGTGCCGGAAAAAGACAGGGGATGAACACTGAAGCTTTCTTT
.	.	TRBV29-1	TRBJ2-1	CSGRNNEQFF	TGCAGCGGACGGAACAATGAGCAGTTCTTC
.	.	TRBV7-2	TRBJ2-7	CASSARLFPYEQYF	TGTGCCAGCAGCGCCCGACTATTCCCCTACGAGCAGTACTTC
few	.	TRBV10-1	TRBJ2-2	CASSAAGVTGELFF	TGCGCCAGCAGTGCGGCAGGGGTCACCGGGGAGCTGTTTTTT
.	TRBD2	TRBV19	TRBJ2-2	CASSFSLGRANTGELFF	TGTGCCAGTAGTTTTTCCCTCGGGAGGGCGAACACCGGGGAGCTGTTTTTT
.	.	TRBV27	TRBJ1-1	CASSRIPDRNTEAFF	TGTGCCAGCAGTAGAATACCCGACAGGAACACTGAAGCTTTCTTT
.	.	TRBV11-2	TRBJ2-7	CASSLTAGSYEQYF	TGTGCCAGCAGCTTAACGGCGGGGTCCTACGAGCAGTACTTC
.	.	TRBV7-6	TRBJ2-1	CASSLEAGTNEQFF	TGTGCCAGCAGCTTAGAGGCCGGCACCAATGAGCAGTTCTTC
.	.	TRBV5-1	TRBJ2-2	CASSVRQRTSTGELFF	TGCGCCAGCAGCGTCCGTCAGAGGACAAGCACCGGGGAGCTGTTTTTT
.	.	TRBV27	TRBJ2-6	CASSLRGSYSGANVLTF	TGTGCCAGCAGTCTCCGGGGAAGTTATTCTGGGGCCAACGTCCTGACTTTC
once	.	TRBV30	TRBJ1-2	CAWRLLDYGYTF	TGTGCCTGGAGACTGCTAGACTATGGCTACACCTTC
once	TRBD2	TRBV15	TRBJ2-3	CATSRTSGRPDTQYF	TGTGCCACCAGCAGAACTAGCGGGAGGCCAGATACGCAGTATTTT
.	.	TRBV6-6	TRBJ1-2	CASSPGTYGYTF	TGTGCCAGCAGCCCCGGGACATATGGCTACACCTTC
.	.	TRBV9	TRBJ1-2	CASSGAPTDYGYTF	TGTGCCAGCAGCGGAGCCCCGACAGACTATGGCTACACCTTC
.	.	TRBV10-1	TRBJ1-6	CASSDGQPTNSPLHF	TGCGCCAGCAGTGACGGACAGCCGACGAATTCACCCCTCCACTTT
.	.	TRBV14	TRBJ2-7	CASSSGRLGEQYF	TGTGCCAGCTCCAGCGGCAGACTGGGGGAGCAGTACTTC
.	TRBD2	TRBV12-5	TRBJ2-5	CASGFGNSGGALETQYF	TGTGCTAGTGGTTTTGGAAATAGCGGGGGGGCCTTGGAGACCCAGTACTTC
.	.	TRBV2	TRBJ1-2	CASSTDINYGYTF	TGTGCCAGCAGTACTGACATAAACTATGGCTACACCTTC
.	.	TRBV19	TRBJ2-3	CASSLRGPGTDTQYF	TGTGCCAGTAGCCTCAGGGGTCCGGGCACAGATACGCAGTATTTT
.	TRBD2	TRBV19	TRBJ2-1	CASSPGTSGRRVYNEQFF	TGTGCCAGTAGTCCGGGGACTAGCGGGAGAAGGGTCTACAATGAGCAGTTCTTC
.	.	TRBV30	TRBJ2-1	CAWSVTGRVRSYNEQFF	TGTGCCTGGAGTGTAACCGGGCGGGTCCGCTCCTACAATGAGCAGTTCTTC
.	TRBD2	TRBV5-1	TRBJ2-1	CASSLVTSLHNEQFF	TGCGCCAGCAGCTTGGTGACTAGCCTACACAATGAGCAGTTCTTC
.	.	TRBV15	TRBJ2-2	CATSRLGTLNTGELFF	TGTGCCACCAGCAGGCTCGGGACTCTAAACACCGGGGAGCTGTTTTTT
.	.	TRBV7-9	TRBJ2-3	CASGPPRASTDTQYF	TGTGCCAGCGGGCCTCCCCGGGCGAGCACAGATACGCAGTATTTT
.	.	TRBV19	TRBJ1-2	CASSTLGQNYGYTF	TGTGCCAGTAGTACACTAGGACAGAACTATGGCTACACCTTC
.	TRBD1	TRBV19	TRBJ1-4	CASSTDRDPTTNEKLFF	TGTGCCAGTAGTACGGACAGGGACCCCACAACTAATGAAAAACTGTTTTTT
.	.	TRBV4-1	TRBJ1-1	CASSQGTLLAEAFF	TGCGCCAGCAGCCAAGGGACACTTTTGGCTGAAGCTTTCTTT
.	TRBD2	TRBV28	TRBJ2-1	CAGGSGSKDEQFF	TGTGCCGGTGGGAGCGGGAGTAAAGATGAGCAGTTCTTC
.	.	TRBV28	TRBJ1-1	CASSFYPQNTEAFF	TGTGCCAGCAGTTTTTATCCCCAGAACACTGAAGCTTTCTTT
few	.	TRBV27	TRBJ1-5	CASTPFEGQPQHF	TGTGCCAGCACCCCCTTTGAGGGTCAGCCCCAGCATTTT
once	.	TRBV5-1	TRBJ2-5	CASSLAGGETQYF	TGCGCCAGCAGCTTGGCCGGGGGAGAGACCCAGTACTTC
.	TRBD1	TRBV5-6	TRBJ2-7	CASSLDRETLYEQYF	TGTGCCAGCAGCTTAGACAGGGAAACCTTATACGAGCAGTACTTC
.	TRBD1	TRBV5-6	TRBJ1-1	CASSADPGTVNTEAFF	TGTGCCAGCAGCGCCGACCCCGGGACAGTGAACACTGAAGCTTTCTTT
.	.	TRBV11-2	TRBJ2-3	CASSLDPFTDTQYF	TGTGCCAGCAGCTTAGATCCGTTCACAGATACGCAGTATTTT
.	.	TRBV9	TRBJ2-3	CASSVGATTITDTQYF	TGTGCCAGCAGCGTAGGGGCGACTACCATCACAGATACGCAGTATTTT
few	.	TRBV5-5	TRBJ1-6	CASSTTGLVNYNSPLHF	TGTGCCAGCAGCACTACAGGCCTCGTGAACTATAATTCACCCCTCCACTTT
.	.	TRBV5-1	TRBJ2-6	CASSPYSGANVLTF	TGCGCCAGCAGTCCGTACTCTGGGGCCAACGTCCTGACTTTC
.	.	TRBV18	TRBJ1-4	CASSRLPEGGDEKLFF	TGTGCCAGCTCACGTTTGCCCGAGGGAGGGGACGAAAAACTGTTTTTT
.	.	TRBV19	TRBJ2-3	CASSINTRRSTDTQYF	TGTGCCAGTAGTATCAATACCAGGAGGAGCACAGATACGCAGTATTTT
.	.	TRBV27	TRBJ2-7	CASSLSWGQRVSYEQYF	TGTGCCAGCAGTTTAAGCTGGGGACAGCGGGTTTCTTACGAGCAGTACTTC
.	.	TRBV4-1	TRBJ1-1	CASSQEGRVGGNTEAFF	TGCGCCAGCAGCCAAGAAGGAAGGGTGGGAGGGAACACTGAAGCTTTCTTT
.	.	TRBV5-6	TRBJ2-2	CASSRFGPAGTGELFF	TGTGCCAGCAGCCGATTTGGCCCCGCGGGCACCGGGGAGCTGTTTTTT
.	.	TRBV27	TRBJ2-5	CASSPRGQQTQYF	TGTGCCAGCAGTCCTCGGGGCCAGCAGACCCAGTACTTC